This T cell receptor beta chain was captured in a study of shared clonotypes between healthy human individuals. From CD4+ cells came CD45RA+ naive and CD45RA-negative memory subsets. Original handling: Filtering differed, since immunoSEQ gave only junction sequences and no quality scores. TCRdb's copy holds only in-frame clones and misses some; the assay was immunoSEQ multiplex PCR. V, J and clone size are those of that table, while D and trimming were read from the DNA. In the table there are about 600,000 clones, 97% of which are singletons. The V gene end was trimmed by 5 bases and the J gene end by 7 bases; junction bases not matched to a gene: 10. The CDR3 length is 14 residues. Germline V lookup: CDR1 LNHNV, CDR2 YYDKDF (reference sequence).

The sequence was obtained from a woman aged 30 to 39 in good health. The V call is TRBV15, the J call TRBJ1-2; 7 nucleotides line up with TRBD1. The sequenced sample consisted of naive CD4+ T cells sorted from blood. Subset indicated: CD45RA+ positively selected. CDR3 in amino acids: CATSRAGGLSGYTF. The CDR3 DNA reads TGTGCCACCAGCCGGGCAGGGGGGCTATCTGGCTACACCTTC.